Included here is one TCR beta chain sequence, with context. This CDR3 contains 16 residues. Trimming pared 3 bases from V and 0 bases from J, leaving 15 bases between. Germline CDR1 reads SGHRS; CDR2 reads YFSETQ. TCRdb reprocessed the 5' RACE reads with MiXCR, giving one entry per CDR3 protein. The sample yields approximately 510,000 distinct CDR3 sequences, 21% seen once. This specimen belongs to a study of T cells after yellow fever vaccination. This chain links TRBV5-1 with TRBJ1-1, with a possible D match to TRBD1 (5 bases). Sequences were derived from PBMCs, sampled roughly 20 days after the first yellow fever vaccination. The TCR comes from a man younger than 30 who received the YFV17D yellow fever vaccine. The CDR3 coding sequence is TGCGCCAGCAGCTCCCGGACAAACATCTTGAACACTGAAGCTTTCTTT. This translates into CASSSRTNILNTEAFF.